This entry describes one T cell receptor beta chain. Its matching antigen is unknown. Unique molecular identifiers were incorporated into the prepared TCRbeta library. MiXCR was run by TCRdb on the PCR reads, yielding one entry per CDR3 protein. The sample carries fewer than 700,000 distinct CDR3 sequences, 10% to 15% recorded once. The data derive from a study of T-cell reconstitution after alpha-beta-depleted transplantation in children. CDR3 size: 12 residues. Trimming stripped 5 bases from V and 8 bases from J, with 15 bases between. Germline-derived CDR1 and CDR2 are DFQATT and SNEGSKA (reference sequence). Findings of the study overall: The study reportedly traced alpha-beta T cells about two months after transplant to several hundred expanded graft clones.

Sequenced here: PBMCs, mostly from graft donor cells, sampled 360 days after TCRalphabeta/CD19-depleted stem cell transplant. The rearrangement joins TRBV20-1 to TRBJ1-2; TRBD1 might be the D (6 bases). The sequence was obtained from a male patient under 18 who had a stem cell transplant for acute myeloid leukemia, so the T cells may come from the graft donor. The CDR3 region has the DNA TGCAGTGCTCTCTGGGCAGGGGACGGCTACACCTTC. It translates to CSALWAGDGYTF.